Listed here are 21 T cell receptor beta chains from one sample, sequenced in a study of radiation and T cells in renal cell carcinoma. Sequenced by immunoSEQ multiplex PCR; TCRdb stores in-frame clones only, minus some. The sample lists approximately 92,000 clones; just under 85% were seen once. Time point here: blood 4 weeks post-SBRT, at nephrectomy. Treatment: 15 Gy SBRT to primary tumor, nephrectomy 4 weeks later. The source material was blood, sampled from a patient whose treatment included radiotherapy and nephrectomy. These receptors originate from a man in his forties or fifties with renal cell carcinoma.

The chain employs TRBV29-1 and TRBJ2-1; D ambiguous. CDR3 length: 10 amino acids. The germline V and J ends were trimmed by 4 bases and 4 bases, with 2 bases remaining between them. Germline assignment: CDR1 SQVTM and CDR2 ANQGSEA. The CDR3: CSVGYNEQFF. Written as DNA, the CDR3 is TGCAGCGTTGGTTACAATGAGCAGTTCTTC.

In its sample, this clone was seen once. The gene calls are TRBV6-1 and TRBJ2-1, with 8 positions matching TRBD2. V gave up 2 bases and J gave up 10 bases; unmatched junction bases: 7. The germline V gene encodes CDR1 MNHNS and CDR2 SASEGT. The CDR3 runs 14 residues. CDR3: CASSEWSGGGEQFF. The CDR3 DNA follows: TGTGCCAGCAGTGAATGGAGCGGGGGTGGAGAGCAGTTCTTC.

The sample holds a few counts of this clone. This sequence joins TRBV29-1 and TRBJ2-1; TRBD1 agrees at 8 bases. There are 16 residues in the CDR3. Germline CDR1 is SQVTM and CDR2 is ANQGSEA. Trimming cost V 6 bases and J 0 bases; bases outside gene matches: 10. The CDR3 protein is CSVRQGAAISYNEQFF. DNA for the CDR3: TGCAGCGTACGGCAGGGGGCCGCCATCTCCTACAATGAGCAGTTCTTC.

V gene TRBV6-1 combines with J gene TRBJ2-7; D unresolved. The V gene lost 6 bases and the J gene lost 2 bases, with 11 bases spanning the gap. Germline-derived CDR1 and CDR2 are MNHNS and SASEGT. This CDR3 spans 13 amino acids. CDR3 residues: CASRATYTYEQYF. CDR3 nucleotide sequence: TGTGCCAGCAGAGCGACTTATACCTACGAGCAGTACTTC.

The V call is TRBV30, the J call TRBJ1-4; 8 positions match TRBD1. The CDR3 has 13 residues. The trim removed 2 bases at V and 8 bases at J, leaving 4 bases unmatched. In germline, CDR1 is GTSNPN, CDR2 SVGIG (reference sequence). The CDR3 DNA reads TGTGCCTGGAGTAGACAGGGGAAGGAAAAACTGTTTTTT. Residues: CAWSRQGKEKLFF.

The chain combines TRBV25-1 with TRBJ2-7; maybe TRBD2 (5 bases). V was clipped by 1 base and J by 4 bases, with 11 bases between them. The CDR3 runs 14 residues. Per germline, CDR1 MGHDK and CDR2 SYGVNS. The CDR3 DNA follows: TGTGCCAGCAGTGAATCTAGCAGCAAATACGAGCAGTACTTC. Its protein product is CASSESSSKYEQYF.

This clone appeared once. The germline gene is not matched at one end of the junction; a read error may be the cause. The same CDR3 arises from other DNA sequences in this sample as well. This rearrangement joins TRBV13 to TRBJ1-2; 10 positions agree with TRBD1. The germline V gene has CDR1 PRHDT and CDR2 FYEKMQ (reference sequence). The CDR3 spans 15 residues. The chain's CDR3 is CASSEGTGVDYGYTF. The CDR3 DNA follows: TGTGCCAGCAGCGAAGGGACAGGGGTTGACTATGGTTACACCTTC.

This rearrangement joins TRBV29-1 to TRBJ1-1; 10 positions match TRBD1. The CDR3 spans 13 residues. The trim removed 6 bases at V and 4 bases at J, leaving 5 bases unmatched. Germline CDR1 is SQVTM and CDR2 is ANQGSEA. CDR3 in DNA: TGCAGCGTCGGGGACAGGGGAGCCACTGAAGCTTTCTTT. Its translation: CSVGDRGATEAFF.

This rearrangement joins TRBV30 to TRBJ2-2, with D tentatively TRBD1 (6 bases). This CDR3 contains 16 residues. V was clipped by 3 bases and J by 3 bases, with 17 bases between them. Germline CDR1 GTSNPN, CDR2 SVGIG (reference sequence). Written as DNA, the CDR3 is TGTGCCTGGAGCCCTTATGGGGGCGGATACACCGGGGAGCTGTTTTTT. Its translation: CAWSPYGGGYTGELFF.

This clone has only one observation. The chain links TRBV30 to TRBJ2-7; weak D call: TRBD2 (5 bases). The germline V gene encodes CDR1 GTSNPN and CDR2 SVGIG (reference sequence). V lost 6 bases and J 7 bases, leaving 28 bases between the germline ends. This CDR3 contains 16 residues. The DNA of the CDR3 is TGTGCCTGTGACCCCCCCGGAGGTGCTTTCGGGGTGGAGCAGTACTTC. Encoded protein: CACDPPGGAFGVEQYF. Full variable domain (rest looked up from reference TRBV30 and TRBJ2-7): SQTIHQWPATLVQPVGSPLSLECTVEGTSNPNLYWYRQAAGRGLQLLFYSVGIGQISSEVPQNLSASRPQDRQFILSSKKLLLSDSGFYLCACDPPGGAFGVEQYFGPGTRLTVT.

The J gene is TRBJ1-1, the V gene TRBV29-1, with D tentatively TRBD1 (6 bases). From germline, CDR1 is SQVTM and CDR2 ANQGSEA. This CDR3 region has 15 residues. V gave up 1 base and J gave up 6 bases, with 18 bases separating them. The CDR3 sequence is CSVEGPGAGWAEAFF. In DNA, the CDR3 is TGCAGCGTTGAAGGGCCAGGGGCCGGGTGGGCTGAAGCTTTCTTT. The full variable domain, with the rest looked up from reference TRBV29-1 and TRBJ1-1, is SAVISQKPSRDICQRGTSLTIQCQVDSQVTMMFWYRQQPGQSLTLIATANQGSEATYESGFVIDKFPISRPNLTFSTLTVSNMSPEDSSIYLCSVEGPGAGWAEAFFGQGTRLTVV.

The chain has TRBV9 and TRBJ2-2; TRBD2 agrees at 7 bases. The CDR3 runs 16 residues. J gave up 4 bases and V 0 bases, and 6 bases lay outside the gene matches. CDR1 is SGDLS, CDR2 YYNGEE, per germline. CDR3 bases: TGTGCCAGCAGCGTAGCCCCAGCGGGAATCACCGGGGAGCTGTTTTTT. This gives the protein CASSVAPAGITGELFF. Variable domain in full (rest from reference TRBV9 and TRBJ2-2): DSGVTQTPKHLITATGQRVTLRCSPRSGDLSVYWYQQSLDQGLQFLIQYYNGEERAKGNILERFSAQQFPDLHSELNLSSLELGDSALYFCASSVAPAGITGELFFGEGSRLTVL.

The chain links TRBV28 to TRBJ1-2, with 7 bases matching TRBD1. Looked up from germline, CDR1 is MDHEN and CDR2 is SYDVKM. V shed 6 bases, J shed 3 bases, and the junction held 10 bases outside the gene matches. CDR3 length: 15 residues. The CDR3 region is CASSSMGQSYYGYTF. DNA of the CDR3: TGTGCCAGCAGCAGCATGGGACAGTCATACTATGGCTACACCTTC.

V usage is TRBV4-1 and J usage is TRBJ2-3; 12 bases map to TRBD2. Looked up from germline, CDR1 is MGHRA and CDR2 is YSYEKL. V was pared by 5 bases and J by 2 bases, with 5 bases of the junction left unmatched. The CDR3 totals 16 residues. In DNA, the CDR3 is TGCGCCAGCAGCGCCCGACTAGCGGGGGACACAGATACGCAGTATTTT. The encoded protein is CASSARLAGDTDTQYF.

This sequence joins TRBV7-3 and TRBJ2-3; D is possibly TRBD1 (6 bases). Looked up from germline, CDR1 is SGHTA and CDR2 is FQGTGA. V was clipped by 7 bases and J by 5 bases, with 16 bases between them. The CDR3 length is 14 residues. The CDR3 DNA follows: TGTGCCAGCACCCAGGGGCAGAGAATAGATACGCAGTATTTT. Protein: CASTQGQRIDTQYF.

In this sample, this clone turned up a few times. The rearrangement joins TRBV9 to TRBJ1-1; possibly TRBD1 for D (5 bases). The CDR3 consists of 15 residues. The germline CDR1 and CDR2 sequences are SGDLS and YYNGEE. Trimming shortened V by 1 base and J by 2 bases, and 12 bases separated the two germline ends. CDR3 DNA sequence: TGTGCCAGCAGCGTATCCGGGACGGGTAACACTGAAGCTTTCTTT. This codes for CASSVSGTGNTEAFF.

This clone showed up just a few times. The chain couples TRBV7-9 to TRBJ1-1; D is unclear. Trimming took off 1 base at V and 5 bases at J, with 11 bases between the two ends. The CDR3 is made up of 14 amino acids. CDR1 SEHNR and CDR2 FQNEAQ come from the germline V gene (reference sequence). CDR3 DNA sequence: TGTGCCAGCAGCTTAGTTAGTAGGGAGACTGAAGCTTTCTTT. Protein sequence: CASSLVSRETEAFF.

This sequence joins TRBV2 and TRBJ2-2, with 8 bases matching TRBD1. Germline V CDR1 and CDR2: SNHLY, FYNNEI. CDR3 length: 16 residues. Losses at the gene ends were 1 base for V and 2 bases for J; bases not matched to a gene: 3. Here the CDR3 DNA reads TGTGCCAGCAGTGAAGGACAGGGGCGAAACACCGGGGAGCTGTTTTTT. This encodes CASSEGQGRNTGELFF.

The V and J genes are TRBV27 and TRBJ1-2; 10 positions match TRBD1. In germline, CDR1 is MNHEY, CDR2 SMNVEV (reference sequence). The CDR3 length is 13 residues. The V segment lost 4 bases and the J segment 5 bases; nucleotides outside the gene matches: 1. CDR3 region: CASSWDRGYGYTF. CDR3 nucleotide sequence: TGTGCCAGCAGTTGGGACAGGGGTTATGGCTACACCTTC.

The genes are TRBV2 and TRBJ1-5; TRBD1 matches at 9 bases. V trimming: 6 bases; J trimming: 2 bases; junction bases outside the gene matches: 5. This CDR3 is built from 15 residues. Germline V gives CDR1 SNHLY, CDR2 FYNNEI. As DNA, the CDR3 is TGTGCCAGCAGGCCCACAGGGGGCCGCAATCAGCCCCAGCATTTT. Translated, it gives CASRPTGGRNQPQHF.

This clone was found once. The chain couples TRBV30 to TRBJ2-7, with D hard to call. V lost 2 bases, J lost 5 bases, and 7 bases lay in between. In germline, CDR1 is GTSNPN, CDR2 SVGIG (reference sequence). The CDR3 runs to 11 residues. The CDR3 sequence: CAWSPRNEQYF. The CDR3 bases are TGTGCCTGGAGTCCTCGAAACGAGCAGTACTTC. The full variable domain, rest sourced from reference TRBV30 and TRBJ2-7, is SQTIHQWPATLVQPVGSPLSLECTVEGTSNPNLYWYRQAAGRGLQLLFYSVGIGQISSEVPQNLSASRPQDRQFILSSKKLLLSDSGFYLCAWSPRNEQYFGPGTRLTVT.